The 17 T cell receptor beta chains below were found in one sample sequenced in a study of T cell clonality in common variable immunodeficiency. Measured with immunoSEQ multiplex PCR; TCRdb has only the in-frame clones, and not every one. The repertoire has around 45,000 clones, none seen only once; the ten largest take approximately 5.9%. The sample was peripheral blood mononuclear cells. The receptor source for this set is a person aged 18 to 75 in good health.

Within the sample, this clone is medium-sized. Coverage ceases 3 residues before the CDR3 finishes, and the germline J gene fills in the end. The chain joins TRBV4-2 to TRBJ2-5; 8 bases align to TRBD2. Trimming at V came to 4 bases and at J to 2 bases, leaving 15 bases not matched to a gene. The CDR3 is 18 residues long. Germline assignment: CDR1 LGHNA and CDR2 YNFKEQ. CDR3 bases read: TGTGCCAGCAGCCCTCCGGCGGGGGGCAGGGCGAAACAAGAGACC. Protein product: CASSPPAGGRAKQET. From start to end, the CDR3 is CASSPPAGGRAKQETQYF.

As to this clone: The read falls 3 residues short of the CDR3 end, and the missing part is taken from the germline J gene. The rearrangement uses TRBV30 and TRBJ1-2; tentatively, D is TRBD1 (5 bases). Germline values: CDR1 GTSNPN, CDR2 SVGIG (reference sequence). The CDR3 covers 14 residues. The CDR3 bases that were read are TGTGCCTGGACGAAGCGGGGGGGGTCCTACGAC. This encodes CAWTKRGGSYD. The whole CDR3 region reads CAWTKRGGSYDYTF.

The table lists this clone with many counts. Read sequence stops 3 residues before the CDR3 end, and the germline J gene provides the missing end. The chain couples TRBV5-1 to TRBJ2-3, with 8 nucleotides matching TRBD2. With 2 bases clipped from V and 6 bases from J, the junction kept 5 bases outside the gene matches. This CDR3 comprises 14 residues. CDR1 SGHRS and CDR2 YFSETQ come from the germline V gene. CDR3 region: CASSFSGGGDTQYF. The part of the CDR3 DNA that was read is TGCGCCAGCAGCTTCAGCGGGGGAGGGGATACG.

This clone was observed a few times. The DNA ends 3 residues before the CDR3 does, and the rest of the CDR3 is filled in from the germline J gene. The chain couples TRBV11-2 to TRBJ2-7; 9 positions agree with TRBD2. V gave up 8 bases and J gave up 5 bases; unmatched junction bases: 13. CDR3 length equals 15 residues. Germline CDR1 and CDR2: SGHAT and FQNNGV. The sequenced part of the CDR3 DNA is TGTGCCAGCGGCCGCGGGGCGGGGGGGCCGCACGAG. This translates into CASGRGAGGPHE. The CDR3 reads in full as CASGRGAGGPHEQYF. The full variable domain, with the rest looked up from reference TRBV11-2 and TRBJ2-7, is EAGVAQSPRYKIIEKRQSVAFWCNPISGHATLYWYQQILGQGPKLLIQFQNNGVVDDSQLPKDRFSAERLKGVDSTLKIQPAKLEDSAVYLCASGRGAGGPHEQYFGPGTRLTVT.

This clone was observed at least ten times. The CDR3: CASSFLSGTSTDTQYF. The DNA read from the CDR3 is TGCGCCAGCAGCTTTCTCTCGGGGACTAGCACAGATACG. This chain links TRBV5-1 with TRBJ2-3, with D possibly being TRBD2 (6 bases). The read finishes 3 residues shy of the CDR3 end, and the germline J gene is used to complete it. The V gene lost 2 bases and the J gene lost 0 bases, with 13 bases spanning the gap. This CDR3 is 16 amino acids long. The V gene's germline CDR1 is SGHRS and CDR2 YFSETQ.

This clone was detected many times. The read terminates 3 residues ahead of where the CDR3 ends, so the germline J gene completes it. V is TRBV5-1 and J is TRBJ1-1; D is uncertain. The CDR3 runs to 14 residues. With 3 bases removed from V and 1 base from J, the gap between germline ends came to 10 bases. Germline V gives CDR1 SGHRS, CDR2 YFSETQ. The CDR3 sequence: CASSSGRGNTEAFF. CDR3 DNA (partial): TGCGCCAGCAGCTCAGGACGGGGGAACACTGAA.

Many counts were recorded for this clone. The CDR3 end lies 3 residues beyond the end of the read and is filled in from the germline J gene. V gene TRBV20-1 combines with J gene TRBJ1-1, with 10 bases identical to TRBD1. Germline-derived CDR1 and CDR2 are DFQATT and SNEGSKA (reference sequence). There are 13 residues in the CDR3. CDR3: CSSGTGANTEAFF. CDR3 DNA, as far as it was read: TGCAGCTCCGGGACAGGGGCAAACACTGAA.

At least ten counts were recorded for this clone. The read terminates 3 residues before the CDR3 end, so the remaining end is supplied by the germline J gene. The chain carries TRBV20-1 and TRBJ2-1; 10 bases agree with TRBD1. J gave up 7 bases and V 4 bases, and 7 bases lay outside the gene matches. This CDR3 has 14 residues. CDR1 and CDR2 (germline): DFQATT, SNEGSKA (reference sequence). The CDR3 is CSATEDRGGNEQFF. The sequenced CDR3 bases are TGCAGTGCTACAGAGGACAGGGGGGGGAATGAG.

This clone has ten or more counts. Sequencing ends 3 residues short of the CDR3 end; the germline J gene provides the rest. This sequence joins TRBV2 and TRBJ2-1, with TRBD2 matching 7 bases. CDR1 and CDR2 from the germline V gene are SNHLY and FYNNEI. The CDR3 extends over 15 amino acids. V dropped 5 bases and J dropped 9; count of bases not matched to a gene: 13. The CDR3 loop reads CASSYTLAVIGEQFF. The sequenced CDR3 bases are TGTGCCAGCAGTTATACTCTAGCGGTGATCGGTGAG.

In regard to this clone: The read ends 3 residues early relative to the CDR3; the germline J gene fills the gap. The chain couples TRBV7-6 to TRBJ1-5, with D unresolved. The germline V and J ends were trimmed by 5 bases and 7 bases, with 15 bases remaining between them. The V gene's germline CDR1 is SGHVS and CDR2 FNYEAQ. The CDR3 has 14 amino acids. This CDR3 is CASSIRAYLQPQHF. CDR3 DNA, as far as it was read: TGTGCCAGCAGCATAAGGGCCTATCTCCAGCCC.

This clone was counted at least ten times. The CDR3 is cut off 3 residues early in the read; its end comes from the germline J gene. This chain joins TRBV4-1 and TRBJ1-1; TRBD1 matches 7 bases. CDR1 MGHRA and CDR2 YSYEKL come from the germline V gene. The CDR3 runs 14 residues. V was pared by 1 base and J by 5 bases, with 4 bases of the junction left unmatched. The part of the CDR3 DNA that was read is TGCGCCAGCAGCCAAGCGCCAGGGGGGACTGAA. The encoded protein is CASSQAPGGTE. The whole CDR3 is CASSQAPGGTEAFF.

This clone came up many times. Read data end 3 residues before the CDR3 end; the end is taken from the germline J gene. The chain links TRBV19 to TRBJ2-7, with 7 bases that match TRBD1. The J segment lost 3 bases and the V segment lost 6 bases, leaving 14 bases of the junction unmatched. Germline V gene lookup returns CDR1 LNHDA and CDR2 SQIVND (reference sequence). This CDR3 spans 16 amino acids. The CDR3 DNA, read in part, is TGTGCCAGTAGCTCAACAGGGGCCCCACCGTTCTACGAG. Translation: CASSSTGAPPFYE. In full, the CDR3 reads CASSSTGAPPFYEQYF.

The sample holds many counts of this clone. From the germline J gene comes the end of the CDR3, since the read stops 3 residues before it. This chain uses TRBV13 with TRBJ2-5, with unresolved D. Per the germline V gene, CDR1 is PRHDT and CDR2 is FYEKMQ (reference sequence). V lost 6 bases and J 0 bases, leaving 11 bases between the germline ends. The CDR3 has 14 residues. CDR3 bases read: TGTGCCAGCAGGGAACGCGGTTACCAAGAGACC. This sequence encodes CASRERGYQET. The whole CDR3 is CASRERGYQETQYF.

The table lists this clone with many counts. The read ends 3 residues shy of where the CDR3 ends; the end is completed using the germline J gene. The chain joins TRBV12-3 or TRBV12-4 to TRBJ1-4; 9 positions agree with TRBD1. This CDR3 has 14 residues. CDR3 protein: CASSSGTGNSPLFF. The part of the CDR3 DNA that was read is TGTGCCAGCAGCTCCGGGACAGGGAATTCACCA.

In its sample, this clone was seen a few times. The read stops 3 residues short of the end of the CDR3; the missing end is completed from the germline J gene. This chain joins TRBV6-2 or TRBV6-3 and TRBJ1-1; tentative D call: TRBD1 (5 bases). The CDR3 covers 14 residues. Germline V CDR1 and CDR2: MNHEY, SVGEGT. The CDR3 DNA, read in part, is TGTGCCAGCAGTTACGGGGGGGAGGTGGAGACA. Its protein product is CASSYGGEVET. The whole CDR3 reads CASSYGGEVETAFF.

This clone was observed at least ten times. Read data end 3 residues before the CDR3 end; the end is taken from the germline J gene. The chain links TRBV20-1 to TRBJ1-1; TRBD1 might be the D (6 bases). The CDR3 covers 12 residues. Trimming stripped 5 bases from V and 1 base from J, with 8 bases between. The V gene's germline CDR1 is DFQATT and CDR2 SNEGSKA (reference sequence). CDR3 protein: CSAWDKNTEAFF. Partial CDR3 DNA: TGCAGTGCTTGGGACAAGAACACTGAA.

This clone was seen at least ten times. CDR3 sequence: CASSWGALEGAEQYF. The DNA read from the CDR3 is TGTGCCAGCAGCTGGGGGGCCCTTGAGGGGGCCGAG. The genes are TRBV5-5 and TRBJ2-7, with D possibly TRBD1 on 7 matching bases. The CDR3 end lies 3 residues beyond the end of the read and is filled in from the germline J gene. Looked up from germline, CDR1 is SGHKS and CDR2 is YYEKEE (reference sequence). The CDR3 spans 15 residues. Trimming took off 3 bases at V and 6 bases at J, with 19 bases between the two ends.